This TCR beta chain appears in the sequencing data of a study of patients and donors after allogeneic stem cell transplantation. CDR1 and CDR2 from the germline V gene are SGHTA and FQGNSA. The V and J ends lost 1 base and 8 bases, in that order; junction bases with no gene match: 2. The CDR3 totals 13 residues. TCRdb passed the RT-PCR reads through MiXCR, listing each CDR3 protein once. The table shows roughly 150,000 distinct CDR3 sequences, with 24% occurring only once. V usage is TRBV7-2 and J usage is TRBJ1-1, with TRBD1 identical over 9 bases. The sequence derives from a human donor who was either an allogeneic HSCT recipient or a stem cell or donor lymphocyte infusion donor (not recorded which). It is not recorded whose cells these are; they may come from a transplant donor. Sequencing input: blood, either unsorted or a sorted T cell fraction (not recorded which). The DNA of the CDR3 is TGTGCCAGCAGCTTAGGGACAGGGGAGGAAGCTTTCTTT. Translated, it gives CASSLGTGEEAFF.